This T cell receptor beta chain stems from a study of T cell changes during pregnancy in multiple sclerosis. This table comes from immunoSEQ multiplex PCR, and its TCRdb copy is limited to in-frame clones, with some not included. Among about 22,000 clones listed, about 90% were seen once. Losses at the gene ends were 5 bases for V and 3 bases for J; bases not matched to a gene: 11. Germline-derived CDR1 and CDR2 are PRHDT and FYEKMQ (reference sequence). The CDR3 extends over 17 amino acids. The source was CD8+ T cells from peripheral blood mononuclear cells, collected after pregnancy. The sequence was collected from a female donor with multiple sclerosis, enrolled in a pregnancy study. V and J are TRBV13 and TRBJ2-4, with 9 bases lining up with TRBD1. CDR3 bases: TGTGCCAGCAGCCCCTGGACAGGGGACAAGAGCAAAAACATTCAGTACTTC. It yields the protein CASSPWTGDKSKNIQYF.